The clone carrying this T cell receptor beta chain was recorded at least ten times. A read error is possible here, since a much larger clone lies one base away. These data belong to a study of tumor-infiltrating lymphocytes in oesophageal squamous cell carcinoma. TCRdb re-called the PCR reads through MiXCR, storing one row per CDR3 protein. The table has around 16,000 distinct CDR3 sequences, 40% to 60% seen once. This CDR3 spans 15 amino acids. The ends lost 0 bases at V and 7 bases at J; junction bases unmatched: 9. Germline CDR1 and CDR2: SGHTA and FQGTGA. J is TRBJ2-7 and V is TRBV7-3, with TRBD2 identical over 7 bases. The material sequenced was esophageal tumor tissue. The receptor was derived from a male donor with esophageal squamous cell carcinoma. CDR3: CASSLTREPFNEQYF. The DNA of the CDR3 is TGTGCCAGCAGCTTAACGCGGGAGCCTTTCAATGAGCAGTACTTC.